A selection of T cell receptor beta chains follows, all from one sample in a study of regulatory T cells in long-lasting Graves disease. From the multiplex PCR reads, TCRdb called clonotypes with MiXCR, one entry per CDR3 protein. This sample has approximately 350,000 distinct CDR3 sequences, with roughly 17% found just once. The data were also submitted as part of a second study, on T cells in Graves' hyperthyroidism and ophthalmopathy.

The starting material was peripheral blood mononuclear cells (PBMCs), obtained at new diagnosis, from a patient treated with antithyroid drugs. The receptors here all came from a woman under 30 with Graves disease. The CDR3 runs from the conserved cysteine through the conserved F or W.

v_call,cdr3_length,j_call,cdr3_aa
TRBV5-8,19,TRBJ2-1,CASSSTGLAGGSSYNEQFF
TRBV28,14,TRBJ1-6,CDRTTGLNNSPLHF
TRBV30,13,TRBJ2-7,CAWSIGQGYEQYF
TRBV7-8,12,TRBJ2-3,CASSAQLDTQYF
TRBV7-9,13,TRBJ1-1,CASSLVRISEAFF
TRBV7-3,13,TRBJ2-2,CASSRSETGELFF
TRBV7-9,14,TRBJ1-1,CASSFRGRLHEAFF
TRBV28,14,TRBJ1-6,CASSSGTLGSPLHF
TRBV27,13,TRBJ1-2,CASTGNGGGGYTF
TRBV12-3/TRBV12-4,16,TRBJ1-3,CASSFNFGGVADTIYF
TRBV4-1,17,TRBJ1-4,CASSARSPQPTNEKLFF
TRBV10-1,14,TRBJ2-3,CASSDGGSADTQYF
TRBV9,13,TRBJ1-6,CASSDYLDSPLHF
TRBV5-1,15,TRBJ2-5,CASSLGPDRAETQYF
TRBV20-1,13,TRBJ1-2,CSAVSGAVFGYTF
TRBV5-1,18,TRBJ1-1,CASSLGETGWIMNTEAFF
TRBV11-2,14,TRBJ2-7,CASSLFQGSYEQYF
TRBV2,15,TRBJ2-3,CASKRGTGVTDTQYF
TRBV14,13,TRBJ1-2,CASSLIPAGGYTF
TRBV6-2/TRBV6-3,12,TRBJ2-7,CATATEAYEQYF
TRBV6-2/TRBV6-3,15,TRBJ2-7,CASSYRRDTSYEQYF
TRBV20-1,14,TRBJ1-5,CSATTGPSNQPQHF
TRBV28,14,TRBJ1-2,CASSTDSLGYGYTF
TRBV20-1,15,TRBJ2-7,CSARDLRNRGYEQYF
TRBV9,13,TRBJ2-7,CASSPHNPRCEYF
TRBV12-3/TRBV12-4,16,TRBJ1-5,CASRPGTGGSNQPQHF
TRBV28,15,TRBJ1-1,CASAPRQGHHPVAFF
TRBV19,13,TRBJ1-4,CASRRATNEKLFF
TRBV2,13,TRBJ2-5,CASTWGQQETQYF
TRBV6-1,16,TRBJ1-2,CASSPTGGGPNYGYTF
TRBV12-3/TRBV12-4,13,TRBJ2-5,CASTLGGLKTQYF
TRBV11-2,15,TRBJ2-1,CASRTSGGPYNEQFF
TRBV4-2,14,TRBJ2-5,CASSQVGDKETQYF
TRBV20-1,12,TRBJ2-3,CSGGEGGDTQYF
TRBV6-2/TRBV6-3,20,TRBJ2-1,CASSWGLTGGPDSSYNEQFF
TRBV5-1,15,TRBJ1-5,CASSLSGDGNQPQHF
TRBV11-2,12,TRBJ2-1,CASSSPAPQQFF
TRBV10-3,11,TRBJ2-5,CAISARETQYF
TRBV12-3/TRBV12-4,13,TRBJ2-7,CASSPDVGYEQYF
TRBV9,15,TRBJ2-7,CASSPGTSGHYEQYF